Below are 23 T cell receptor beta chains sequenced from a single sample in a study of OX40 agonist ivuxolimab in advanced cancers. Assay used: immunoSEQ multiplex PCR; TCRdb lists only in-frame clones, some missing. The table records 60,000 to 80,000 clones, 89% of them present only once. The sample here was CD4+ or CD8+ T cells sorted from blood, taken in a trial of the OX40 agonist ivuxolimab. These receptors originate from an adult with an advanced solid tumor such as melanoma, head and neck, liver or kidney cancer.

V usage is TRBV11-1 and J usage is TRBJ2-3; 7 bases are a match to TRBD1. The J segment lost 0 bases and the V segment lost 5 bases, leaving 8 bases of the junction unmatched. From germline, CDR1 is SGHAT and CDR2 FQDESV (reference sequence). The CDR3 consists of 16 residues. The CDR3 region is CASSTHRGPSTDTQYF. For the CDR3, the DNA is TGTGCCAGCAGCACTCACAGGGGCCCTAGCACAGATACGCAGTATTTT.

V is TRBV28 and J is TRBJ2-7, with D perhaps TRBD1 or TRBD2 (5 bases each). Trimming removed 3 bases at V and 3 bases at J, with 12 bases between. This CDR3 contains 14 residues. CDR1 and CDR2 (germline): MDHEN, SYDVKM. CDR3 DNA: TGTGCCAGCAGTTTTGTAGGGGACGACTACGAGCAGTACTTC. The encoded protein is CASSFVGDDYEQYF.

The rearrangement joins TRBV6-6 to TRBJ2-1; tentatively, D is TRBD2 (6 bases). The germline V gene encodes CDR1 MNHNY and CDR2 SVGAGI (reference sequence). Trimming cost V 5 bases and J 10 bases, with 12 bases left between them. The CDR3 extends over 12 amino acids. The CDR3 region is CASSARGTEQFF. The DNA of the CDR3 is TGTGCCAGCAGTGCCCGGGGGACGGAGCAGTTCTTC.

The rearrangement links TRBV2 to TRBJ1-2, with D hard to call. The CDR3 contains 14 residues. The V and J ends lost 4 bases and 4 bases respectively, with 13 bases between them. Germline V gene lookup returns CDR1 SNHLY and CDR2 FYNNEI. CDR3: CASSVSGVGYGYTF. The CDR3 DNA is TGTGCCAGCAGTGTGTCAGGTGTGGGCTATGGCTACACCTTC.

The CDR3, as DNA: TGCGCCAGCAGTAAGGCTAGCGGGGGGATAGGAGATACGCAGTATTTT. Its translation: CASSKASGGIGDTQYF. The rearrangement joins TRBV5-1 to TRBJ2-3; TRBD2 agrees at 11 bases. After removal of 5 bases from V and 5 bases from J, the junction contained 10 bases not matched to a gene. The CDR3 has 16 amino acids. Germline assignment: CDR1 SGHRS and CDR2 YFSETQ.

The chain recombines TRBV6-6 with TRBJ1-6, with D possibly being TRBD1 (6 bases). The CDR3 extends over 15 amino acids. Germline CDR1 reads MNHNY; CDR2 reads SVGAGI (reference sequence). Between the trimmed V and J ends, which lost 4 bases and 6 bases, there was a span of 13 bases. The CDR3 DNA is TGTGCCAGCAGTTCCGGACAGTTTTTTAATTCACCCCTCCACTTT. It codes for CASSSGQFFNSPLHF.

The J gene is TRBJ2-1, the V gene TRBV6-5; perhaps D is TRBD1 or TRBD2 (5 bases each). Germline V lookup: CDR1 MNHEY, CDR2 SVGAGI. The CDR3 is 14 amino acids. The V end was cut by 7 bases, the J end by 9 bases, with 19 bases between. The CDR3 DNA follows: TGTGCCAGCACTTCTTCAGGGAACGGAGGTGAGCAGTTCTTC. As protein: CASTSSGNGGEQFF.

V usage is TRBV4-1 and J usage is TRBJ2-6, with unresolved D. The V end was cut by 4 bases, the J end by 0 bases, with 13 bases between. Germline V gene sequence: CDR1 MGHRA, CDR2 YSYEKL. The CDR3 totals 17 residues. The CDR3 region is CASSPLGRFSGANVLTF. CDR3 nucleotide sequence: TGCGCCAGCAGCCCTCTCGGGCGGTTCTCTGGGGCCAACGTCCTGACTTTC.

This clone occurred a few times. This sequence joins TRBV28 and TRBJ2-3; 8 bases are a match to TRBD2. CDR3 size: 17 residues. Germline V gene sequence: CDR1 MDHEN, CDR2 SYDVKM. After removal of 5 bases from V and 2 bases from J, the junction contained 12 bases not matched to a gene. The CDR3: CASSPPTWTSFTDTQYF. The CDR3 DNA reads TGTGCCAGCAGTCCTCCTACTTGGACTAGCTTCACAGATACGCAGTATTTT.

This rearrangement joins TRBV6-5 to TRBJ2-3; 10 positions match TRBD2. CDR1 is MNHEY and CDR2 is SVGAGI in the germline V gene. The CDR3 covers 15 residues. The J segment lost 8 bases and the V segment lost 2 bases, leaving 7 bases of the junction unmatched. The CDR3 DNA follows: TGTGCCAGCAGTTACATAGCGGGGGGCAGGGGTACGCAGTATTTT. Translating it yields CASSYIAGGRGTQYF.

The chain is built from TRBV2 and TRBJ2-7; D uncertain. The CDR3 has 14 amino acids. Germline V gene sequence: CDR1 SNHLY, CDR2 FYNNEI. Trimming shortened V by 7 bases and J by 4 bases, and 17 bases separated the two germline ends. CDR3 in amino acids: CASMATLGFYEQYF. CDR3 in DNA: TGTGCCAGCATGGCGACTTTGGGGTTTTACGAGCAGTACTTC.

The DNA for the CDR3 is TGTGCCAGCAGCCAACGGACCGGGGAGCGGGGACTCTCCTACGAGCAGTACTTC. Amino acid sequence: CASSQRTGERGLSYEQYF. This chain links TRBV4-2 with TRBJ2-5; 7 bases agree with TRBD2. The last part of the DNA fits TRBJ2-7 better; the J call may be wrong. This CDR3 spans 18 amino acids. Germline lookup yields CDR1 LGHNA and CDR2 YNFKEQ.

V and J are TRBV7-9 and TRBJ1-1; a weak D match, TRBD1 (6 bases). Germline V gene data show CDR1 as SEHNR and CDR2 as FQNEAQ (reference sequence). V dropped 1 base and J dropped 4 bases, with 10 bases sitting between them. This CDR3 spans 14 amino acids. DNA of the CDR3: TGTGCCAGCAGCTTAGAACAGGGAGTCACTGAAGCTTTCTTT. It encodes CASSLEQGVTEAFF. The full variable domain, with the rest looked up from reference TRBV7-9 and TRBJ1-1, is DTGVSQNPRHKITKRGQNVTFRCDPISEHNRLYWYRQTLGQGPEFLTYFQNEAQLEKSRLLSDRFSAERPKGSFSTLEIQRTEQGDSAMYLCASSLEQGVTEAFFGQGTRLTVV.

The gene calls are TRBV6-5 and TRBJ1-5; D is unresolved. V shed 5 bases and J shed 6 bases, with 14 bases lying between them. Germline CDR1 is MNHEY and CDR2 is SVGAGI. The CDR3 sequence is 14 residues long. CDR3 nucleotide sequence: TGTGCCAGCAGTCCAGACGGGTTGGGTCAGCCCCAGCATTTT. Translating it yields CASSPDGLGQPQHF.

This clone was found once. This chain joins TRBV5-6 and TRBJ1-6; no clear D. From germline, CDR1 is SGHDT and CDR2 YYEEEE. This CDR3 region has 13 residues. V lost 2 bases and J lost 8, with 8 bases in between. In nucleotides, the CDR3 is TGTGCCAGCAGCTTTGACCGCTATTCACCCCTCCACTTT. Its translation is CASSFDRYSPLHF. Based on the CDR3 plus reference TRBV5-6 and TRBJ1-6, the full variable domain is DAGVTQSPTHLIKTRGQQVTLRCSPKSGHDTVSWYQQALGQGPQFIFQYYEEEERQRGNFPDRFSGHQFPNYSSELNVNALLLGDSALYLCASSFDRYSPLHFGNGTRLTVT.

The V gene is TRBV5-1, the J gene TRBJ2-4; 7 positions agree with TRBD2. The CDR3 spans 16 residues. From germline, CDR1 is SGHRS and CDR2 YFSETQ. V dropped 0 bases and J dropped 6; count of bases not matched to a gene: 9. CDR3 coding DNA: TGCGCCAGCAGCTTGGCCGGTATGCGGGGGAGAAACATTCAGTACTTC. Encoded protein: CASSLAGMRGRNIQYF.

The chain uses TRBV29-1 and TRBJ2-5, with 7 bases lining up with TRBD1. This CDR3 region has 12 residues. Trimming removed 4 bases from V and 1 base from J; junction bases left unmatched: 0. In germline, CDR1 is SQVTM, CDR2 ANQGSEA. The CDR3 DNA is TGCAGCGTTGGGGACAGCCAAGAGACCCAGTACTTC. Protein product: CSVGDSQETQYF.

The chain is built from TRBV7-9 and TRBJ2-7; D possibly matches TRBD1 or TRBD2 (5 bases each). Trimming removed 5 bases from V and 4 bases from J, with 24 bases in between. The CDR3 covers 17 residues. Germline V gene data show CDR1 as SEHNR and CDR2 as FQNEAQ (reference sequence). CDR3 sequence: CASSLNGDPGFMYEQYF. The CDR3 coding sequence is TGTGCCAGCAGCCTGAATGGGGACCCTGGATTTATGTACGAGCAGTACTTC.

The chain uses TRBV19 and TRBJ2-4, with D maybe TRBD1 (6 bases). From germline, CDR1 is LNHDA and CDR2 SQIVND (reference sequence). The CDR3 extends over 17 amino acids. The V and J ends lost 4 bases and 2 bases respectively, with 18 bases between them. CDR3 sequence (DNA): TGTGCCAGTAGTACAGGACAGTTTCGGTCCCCCAAAAACATTCAGTACTTC. Its translation: CASSTGQFRSPKNIQYF.

V usage is TRBV2 and J usage is TRBJ2-1; no firm D call. This CDR3 has 13 amino acids. The V end lost 8 bases, the J end lost 1 base, and 9 bases lay between the germline ends. CDR1 and CDR2 (germline): SNHLY, FYNNEI. The CDR3 sequence is CASEVGSYNEQFF. CDR3 coding DNA: TGTGCCAGCGAGGTAGGATCCTACAATGAGCAGTTCTTC.

The V and J genes are TRBV28 and TRBJ2-5; TRBD1 is a possible D gene (6 bases). Trimming shortened V by 10 bases and J by 11 bases, and 14 bases separated the two germline ends. Germline assignment: CDR1 MDHEN and CDR2 SYDVKM. This CDR3 has 10 amino acids. CDR3 in DNA: TGTGCCACCCGAGACAGGAAGCAGTACTTC. It yields the protein CATRDRKQYF.

The chain recombines TRBV6-5 with TRBJ2-2, with 7 bases aligning to TRBD2. This CDR3 has 14 amino acids. Germline V CDR1 and CDR2: MNHEY, SVGAGI. V lost 2 bases and J lost 8; bases outside the gene matches: 5. Written as DNA, the CDR3 is TGTGCCAGCAGTTACAAGGGAGGGGTTGGGGAGCTGTTTTTT. Its protein product is CASSYKGGVGELFF.

The rearrangement joins TRBV6-6 to TRBJ2-7; D remains ambiguous. With 6 bases removed from V and 1 base from J, the gap between germline ends came to 13 bases. The germline gives CDR1 MNHNY, CDR2 SVGAGI (reference sequence). There are 14 residues in the CDR3. The DNA of the CDR3 is TGTGCCAGCAGGGCGAGGACGGCTTCCTACGAGCAGTACTTC. Translating gives CASRARTASYEQYF.